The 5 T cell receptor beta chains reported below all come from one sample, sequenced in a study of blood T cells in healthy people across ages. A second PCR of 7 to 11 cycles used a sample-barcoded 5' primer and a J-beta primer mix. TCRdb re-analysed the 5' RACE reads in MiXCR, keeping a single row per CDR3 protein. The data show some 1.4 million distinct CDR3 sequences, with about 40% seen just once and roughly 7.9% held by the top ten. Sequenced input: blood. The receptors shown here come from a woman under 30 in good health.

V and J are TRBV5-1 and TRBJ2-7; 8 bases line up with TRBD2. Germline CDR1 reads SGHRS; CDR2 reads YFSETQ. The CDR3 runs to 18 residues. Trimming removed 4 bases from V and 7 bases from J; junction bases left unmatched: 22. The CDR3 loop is CASSPTPGLVSTYNEQYF. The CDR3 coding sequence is TGCGCCAGCAGCCCTACACCGGGACTAGTAAGTACCTACAATGAGCAGTACTTC.

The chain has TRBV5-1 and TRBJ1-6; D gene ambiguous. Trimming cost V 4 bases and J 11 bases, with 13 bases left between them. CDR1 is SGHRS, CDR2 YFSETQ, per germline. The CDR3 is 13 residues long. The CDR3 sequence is CASSTDGIPPLHF. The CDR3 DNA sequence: TGCGCCAGCAGCACGGACGGTATCCCACCCCTCCACTTT.

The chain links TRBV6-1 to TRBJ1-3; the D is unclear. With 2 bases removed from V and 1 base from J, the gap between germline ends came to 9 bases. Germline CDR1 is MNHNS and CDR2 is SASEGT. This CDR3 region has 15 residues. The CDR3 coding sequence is TGTGCCAGCAGTGAACGGTTGATTTCTGGAAACACCATATATTTT. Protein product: CASSERLISGNTIYF.

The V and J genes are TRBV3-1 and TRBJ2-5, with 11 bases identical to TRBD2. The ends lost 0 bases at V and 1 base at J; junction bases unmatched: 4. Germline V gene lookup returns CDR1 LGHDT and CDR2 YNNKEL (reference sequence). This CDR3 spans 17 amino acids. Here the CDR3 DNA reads TGTGCCAGCAGCCAAGAGACTAGCGGGGACCTCCAAGAGACCCAGTACTTC. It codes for CASSQETSGDLQETQYF.

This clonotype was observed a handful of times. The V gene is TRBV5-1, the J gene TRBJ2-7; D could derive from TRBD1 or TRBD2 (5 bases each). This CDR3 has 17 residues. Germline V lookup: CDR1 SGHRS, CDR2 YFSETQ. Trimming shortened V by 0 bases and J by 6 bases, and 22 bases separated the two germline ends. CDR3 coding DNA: TGCGCCAGCAGCTTGGCCGGGGCGGGTGAACGCACCTTCGAGCAGTACTTC. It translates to CASSLAGAGERTFEQYF. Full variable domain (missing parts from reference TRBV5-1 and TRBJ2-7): KAGVTQTPRYLIKTRGQQVTLSCSPISGHRSVSWYQQTPGQGLQFLFEYFSETQRNKGNFPGRFSGRQFSNSRSEMNVSTLELGDSALYLCASSLAGAGERTFEQYFGPGTRLTVT.